The 14 T cell receptor beta chains given below trace back to one sample, sequenced in a study of monozygotic twins with inflammatory bowel disease. Using the 5' RACE reads, TCRdb records one entry per CDR3 protein without DNA. This repertoire includes roughly 200,000 distinct CDR3 sequences. The sample comprised blood. These receptors came from a human donor with ulcerative colitis or Crohn's disease, or a healthy co-twin of an affected twin (not recorded which).

V and J are TRBV12-3 or TRBV12-4 and TRBJ2-3; TCRdb's D call, TRBD1, is unchecked because there is no DNA. There are 14 residues in the CDR3. Here the CDR3 reads CASSPRQGWDTQYF.

The CDR3 loop is CASSIFPGQGWELFF. The rearrangement links TRBV19 to TRBJ2-2; TCRdb's D call of TRBD1 is untestable without DNA. CDR3 length equals 15 residues. Germline V lookup: CDR1 LNHDA, CDR2 SQIVND (reference sequence).

The chain joins TRBV5-1 to TRBJ2-1; TCRdb gives TRBD1 as the D gene, but with no DNA this cannot be confirmed. The CDR3 length is 14 residues. The germline CDR1 and CDR2 sequences are SGHRS and YFSETQ. The CDR3 loop is CASSPRGQDNEQFF.

This chain joins TRBV18 and TRBJ2-5. Germline V gene lookup returns CDR1 KGHSH and CDR2 LQKENI. The CDR3 length is 13 residues. This chain's CDR3 is CASSPRAQETQYF. The full variable domain, its missing parts supplied by reference TRBV18 and TRBJ2-5, is NAGVMQNPRHLVRRRGQEARLRCSPMKGHSHVYWYRQLPEEGLKFMVYLQKENIIDESGMPKERFSAEFPKEGPSILRIQQVVRGDSAAYFCASSPRAQETQYFGPGTRLLVL.

The genes are TRBV20-1 and TRBJ1-6; the D call of TRBD1 rests on TCRdb alone, since no DNA is present to check it. The CDR3 is made up of 17 amino acids. Germline values: CDR1 DFQATT, CDR2 SNEGSKA (reference sequence). CDR3 residues: CSARDLTGGSYNSPLHF.

The rearrangement links TRBV6-5 to TRBJ2-7; checking the TCRdb D call of TRBD1 is not possible without DNA. Per germline, CDR1 MNHEY and CDR2 SVGAGI. CDR3 size: 13 residues. The CDR3 sequence: CASRGTLSYEQYF.

This chain links TRBV19 with TRBJ2-2; lacking DNA, the TRBD1 call made by TCRdb goes unchecked. Per germline, CDR1 LNHDA and CDR2 SQIVND (reference sequence). This CDR3 comprises 14 residues. The CDR3 sequence is CASSIGQVTGELFF.

J is TRBJ2-4 and V is TRBV5-1; lacking DNA, the TRBD1 call made by TCRdb goes unchecked. CDR1 SGHRS and CDR2 YFSETQ come from the germline V gene. The CDR3 loop spans 11 amino acids. This CDR3 reads CASSHRDIQYF.

The rearrangement joins TRBV18 to TRBJ1-1; TCRdb proposes TRBD1, but this gene call is untestable without DNA. Per the germline V gene, CDR1 is KGHSH and CDR2 is LQKENI. The CDR3 length is 15 residues. The CDR3 loop is CASSPGRAGDIVAFF.

The chain is built from TRBV5-1 and TRBJ2-1; TCRdb's D call, TRBD2, is unchecked because there is no DNA. CDR1 is SGHRS, CDR2 YFSETQ, per germline. The CDR3 consists of 15 residues. The CDR3 spells CASSLEAGGSNEQFF.

The rearrangement joins TRBV20-1 to TRBJ2-2; with no DNA, the TCRdb D assignment of TRBD2 cannot be verified. The CDR3 length is 20 residues. From germline, CDR1 is DFQATT and CDR2 SNEGSKA (reference sequence). Here the CDR3 reads CRYSATRTRLAGANTGELFF.

The chain uses TRBV10-3 and TRBJ2-5. Germline CDR1 and CDR2: ENHRY and SYGVKD. This CDR3 has 11 residues. This CDR3 is CAISDRETQYF.

The chain is built from TRBV12-3 or TRBV12-4 and TRBJ2-2; the D call of TRBD2 rests on TCRdb alone, since no DNA is present to check it. The CDR3 extends over 16 amino acids. CDR3 sequence reads: CASLNLGTPNTGELFF.

V and J are TRBV7-9 and TRBJ2-3. The CDR3 extends over 14 amino acids. The germline gives CDR1 SEHNR, CDR2 FQNEAQ (reference sequence). CDR3 residues: CASSLSTVTDTQYF.